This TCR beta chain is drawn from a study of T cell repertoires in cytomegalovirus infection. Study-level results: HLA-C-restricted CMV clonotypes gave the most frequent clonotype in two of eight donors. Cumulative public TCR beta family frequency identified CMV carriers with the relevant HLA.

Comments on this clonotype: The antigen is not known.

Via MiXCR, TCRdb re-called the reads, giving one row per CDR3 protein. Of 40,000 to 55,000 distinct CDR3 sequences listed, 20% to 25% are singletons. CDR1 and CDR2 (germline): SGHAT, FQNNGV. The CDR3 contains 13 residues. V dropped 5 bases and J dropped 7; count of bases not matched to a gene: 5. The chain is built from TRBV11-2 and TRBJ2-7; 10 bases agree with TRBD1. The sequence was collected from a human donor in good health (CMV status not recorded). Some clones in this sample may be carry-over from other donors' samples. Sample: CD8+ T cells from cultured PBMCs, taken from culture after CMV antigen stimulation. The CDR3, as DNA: TGTGCCAGCAGCCCGGGGACAGGGGTTGAGCAGTACTTC. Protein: CASSPGTGVEQYF.